The next 29 T cell receptor beta chains were all read from a single sample in a study of blood T cells in healthy people across ages. Combining a sample-barcoded 5' primer with a J-beta primer mix, a second PCR ran for roughly 6 to 12 cycles. One entry per CDR3 protein results from TCRdb running MiXCR on the 5' RACE reads. The table lists approximately 800,000 distinct CDR3 sequences, 55% to 75% of them singletons. Sequencing was carried out using blood. These receptors were taken from a man aged 25 to 45 in good health.

Concerning this clonotype itself: Germline is not matched at one junction end, which may reflect a read error. This chain uses TRBV20-1 with TRBJ2-7; either TRBD1 or TRBD2 may fit D (6 bases each). The CDR3 length is 14 residues. CDR1 is DFQATT and CDR2 is SNEGSKA in the germline V gene (reference sequence). CDR3 region: CSAGGGQGRYEQYF. Here the CDR3 DNA reads TGCAGTGCTGGAGGGGGGCAGGGACGCTACGAGCAATACTTC.

Details on this clonotype: Germline and junction disagree at one end, which may indicate a read error. The J gene is TRBJ2-6, the V gene TRBV2; TRBD1 matches at 7 bases. The CDR3 covers 20 residues. Germline V lookup: CDR1 SNHLY, CDR2 FYNNEI. This CDR3 reads CASSSPNSQDRASGANVLTF. The CDR3 DNA reads as TGTGCCAGCAGTTCTCCCAATAGTCAAGACAGGGCGTCCGGGGCCAACGTCCTGACTTTT.

The gene calls are TRBV9 and TRBJ2-1; D gene unclear. CDR3 length: 19 residues. Germline assignment: CDR1 SGDLS and CDR2 YYNGEE. V lost 1 base to trimming and J lost 0 bases, with 20 bases between them. DNA of the CDR3: TGTGCCAGCAGCGTAACCGGGTTTCCTAACCCGAGCTCCTACAATGAGCAGTTCTTC. This codes for CASSVTGFPNPSSYNEQFF. The variable domain in full, with the rest retrieved from reference TRBV9 and TRBJ2-1, is DSGVTQTPKHLITATGQRVTLRCSPRSGDLSVYWYQQSLDQGLQFLIQYYNGEERAKGNILERFSAQQFPDLHSELNLSSLELGDSALYFCASSVTGFPNPSSYNEQFFGPGTRLTVL.

This chain joins TRBV5-1 and TRBJ2-5, with D unclear. Trimming pared 6 bases from V and 1 base from J, leaving 16 bases between. CDR1 SGHRS and CDR2 YFSETQ come from the germline V gene. This CDR3 spans 15 amino acids. The CDR3 loop reads CASKAWTGSQETQYF. Here the CDR3 DNA reads TGCGCCAGCAAAGCTTGGACCGGCAGCCAAGAGACCCAGTACTTC.

This chain joins TRBV27 and TRBJ1-1, with TRBD1 matching 7 bases. The CDR3 is made up of 16 amino acids. Germline V gene lookup returns CDR1 MNHEY and CDR2 SMNVEV (reference sequence). With 6 bases clipped from V and 0 bases from J, the junction kept 10 bases outside the gene matches. The CDR3: CASRPLRGLMNTEAFF. The CDR3 DNA sequence: TGTGCCAGCAGACCTCTCAGGGGGTTGATGAACACTGAAGCTTTCTTT.

V usage is TRBV7-2 and J usage is TRBJ2-3; possibly TRBD2 for D (6 bases). The germline CDR1 and CDR2 sequences are SGHTA and FQGNSA. The ends were cut back, 4 bases at V and 5 bases at J, with 19 bases in the middle. CDR3 size: 16 residues. CDR3 bases: TGTGCCAGCAGCTCGACTTCGACGGGAGTGCAAGATACGCAGTATTTT. Its translation: CASSSTSTGVQDTQYF.

In this sample, this clonotype turned up a few times. The V and J genes are TRBV20-1 and TRBJ2-1; the match to TRBD1 covers 8 bases. The CDR3 consists of 16 residues. Germline V gene sequence: CDR1 DFQATT, CDR2 SNEGSKA (reference sequence). J was trimmed by 10 bases and V by 4 bases; bases with no gene match: 18. The DNA for the CDR3 is TGCAGTGCTATCTATAGGACAGGGCCACAAAACTTGGAGCAGTTCTTC. Translating it yields CSAIYRTGPQNLEQFF.

This clonotype was detected only a few times. The chain combines TRBV12-3 or TRBV12-4 with TRBJ2-7; 7 nucleotides line up with TRBD1. The junction had 4 bases not matched to a gene; V was cut back by 9 bases and J by 2 bases. The CDR3 consists of 12 residues. This CDR3 reads CASSGQPYEQYF. The CDR3 nucleotides are TGTGCCAGTTCGGGACAGCCCTACGAGCAGTACTTC.

This sequence joins TRBV30 and TRBJ2-3; 7 nucleotides match TRBD2. The CDR3 contains 12 residues. V was clipped by 5 bases and J by 4 bases; unmatched bases: 3. Per the germline V gene, CDR1 is GTSNPN and CDR2 is SVGIG (reference sequence). CDR3 in DNA: TGTGCCTGGGCGCGGGAGTCAGATACGCAGTATTTT. This gives the protein CAWARESDTQYF. Using reference TRBV30 and TRBJ2-3 for the parts outside the CDR3, the full variable domain is SQTIHQWPATLVQPVGSPLSLECTVEGTSNPNLYWYRQAAGRGLQLLFYSVGIGQISSEVPQNLSASRPQDRQFILSSKKLLLSDSGFYLCAWARESDTQYFGPGTRLTVL.

This clonotype was seen a few times. V gene TRBV3-1 combines with J gene TRBJ2-5, with D possibly TRBD2 on 6 matching bases. From germline, CDR1 is LGHDT and CDR2 YNNKEL (reference sequence). The CDR3 runs 15 residues. Trimming removed 2 bases at V and 0 bases at J, with 10 bases between. The CDR3 spells CASSQPGRHQETQYF. Written as DNA, the CDR3 is TGTGCCAGCAGCCAACCCGGGAGACACCAAGAGACCCAGTACTTC.

This CDR3 is CASSQEERGGYTF. CDR3 coding DNA: TGTGCCAGCAGTCAGGAGGAGAGGGGTGGCTACACCTTC. This sequence joins TRBV6-2 or TRBV6-3 and TRBJ1-2, with D possibly being TRBD1 (5 bases). The CDR3 contains 13 residues. Germline loops: CDR1 MNHEY, CDR2 SVGEGT. V lost 5 bases and J 7 bases, leaving 14 bases between the germline ends.

This clonotype came up a few times. The V gene is TRBV6-2 or TRBV6-3, the J gene TRBJ2-7, with D perhaps matching TRBD2 (6 bases). Looked up from germline, CDR1 is MNHEY and CDR2 is SVGEGT. The CDR3 is 16 residues long. V gave up 0 bases and J gave up 0 bases, with 12 bases separating them. The chain's CDR3 is CASSYSSSGSSYEQYF. The DNA for the CDR3 is TGTGCCAGCAGTTACTCGAGTAGCGGCAGCTCCTACGAGCAGTACTTC.

This sequence joins TRBV28 and TRBJ2-7; the D gene could be TRBD1 or TRBD2 (5 bases each). The J call may be mistaken, given a closer DNA end match to TRBJ2-5. CDR3 length equals 14 residues. Germline V gives CDR1 MDHEN, CDR2 SYDVKM. The CDR3 loop is CASSGSGTQETQYF. As DNA, the CDR3 is TGTGCCAGCAGTGGGTCCGGGACCCAAGAGACCCAGTACTTC.

The rearrangement joins TRBV29-1 to TRBJ1-2, with D perhaps TRBD1 (5 bases). V shed 2 bases and J shed 8 bases, with 36 bases lying between them. This CDR3 has 20 amino acids. Germline V gene data show CDR1 as SQVTM and CDR2 as ANQGSEA. The CDR3 loop is CSVEQPLGAAGQTALGGYTF. The CDR3 DNA reads as TGCAGCGTTGAACAGCCGCTTGGGGCCGCAGGGCAGACAGCCCTCGGGGGCTACACCTTC. Full variable domain (outside the CDR3, taken from reference TRBV29-1 and TRBJ1-2): SAVISQKPSRDICQRGTSLTIQCQVDSQVTMMFWYRQQPGQSLTLIATANQGSEATYESGFVIDKFPISRPNLTFSTLTVSNMSPEDSSIYLCSVEQPLGAAGQTALGGYTFGSGTRLTVV.

V is TRBV20-1 and J is TRBJ1-2, with D tentatively TRBD1 (6 bases). The germline V gene encodes CDR1 DFQATT and CDR2 SNEGSKA (reference sequence). This CDR3 spans 13 amino acids. V was trimmed by 3 bases and J by 0 bases, leaving 8 bases between them. CDR3 residues: CSARGATNYGYTF. The CDR3 DNA reads TGCAGTGCTAGGGGGGCTACTAACTATGGCTACACCTTC.

This chain uses TRBV3-1 with TRBJ2-5, with 7 bases aligning to TRBD1. In germline, CDR1 is LGHDT, CDR2 YNNKEL (reference sequence). This CDR3 comprises 15 residues. J lost 5 bases, V lost 4 bases, and 10 bases had no gene match. CDR3 protein: CASSLRDSNSETQYF. The CDR3 DNA sequence: TGTGCCAGCAGCCTCAGGGACAGCAATTCGGAGACCCAGTACTTC.

Ten or more counts support this clonotype. The V and J genes are TRBV12-3 or TRBV12-4 and TRBJ1-5, with unresolved D. The CDR3 is 13 amino acids. Trimming left V 3 bases short and J 5 bases short, with 8 bases between. The CDR3 DNA reads TGTGCCAGCAGTTTTAGGCAGGATCAGCCCCAGCATTTT. Translated, it gives CASSFRQDQPQHF.

The chain has TRBV12-3 or TRBV12-4 and TRBJ2-1; D is perhaps TRBD2 (7 bases). This CDR3 region has 15 residues. V lost 7 bases to trimming and J lost 0 bases, with 13 bases between them. In nucleotides, the CDR3 is TGTGCCAGCAAGGAGGGGGGGAGCTCCTACAATGAGCAGTTCTTC. It translates to CASKEGGSSYNEQFF.

V usage is TRBV20-1 and J usage is TRBJ1-2, with D unresolved. The germline V gene encodes CDR1 DFQATT and CDR2 SNEGSKA (reference sequence). The V end was cut by 6 bases, the J end by 5 bases, with 13 bases between. There are 12 residues in the CDR3. This CDR3 reads CSAPSPGYGYTF. CDR3 coding DNA: TGCAGTGCCCCATCTCCTGGGTATGGCTACACCTTC.

The rearrangement uses TRBV20-1 and TRBJ2-5, with TRBD1 identical over 8 bases. CDR1 DFQATT and CDR2 SNEGSKA come from the germline V gene (reference sequence). There are 15 residues in the CDR3. The junction had 21 bases not matched to a gene; V was cut back by 7 bases and J by 11 bases. The CDR3 DNA follows: TGCAGTGTTGGGGGGACAGGAGGTTTTTGGGATGAGCAGTACTTC. Translating it yields CSVGGTGGFWDEQYF.

This chain joins TRBV2 and TRBJ2-5, with D possibly matching TRBD2 (6 bases). Per germline, CDR1 SNHLY and CDR2 FYNNEI. The length of the CDR3 is 14 residues. Trimming pared 6 bases from V and 5 bases from J, leaving 16 bases between. The CDR3 nucleotides read TGTGCCAGCAGGGCTTCGGGGGAGGAGGAGACCCAGTACTTC. Its translation is CASRASGEEETQYF.

The gene calls are TRBV27 and TRBJ2-1, with TRBD2 identical over 10 bases. The CDR3 contains 16 residues. Germline lookup yields CDR1 MNHEY and CDR2 SMNVEV (reference sequence). With V trimmed by 3 bases and J by 2 bases, 4 bases remained unmatched. This chain's CDR3 is CASSFRAGGPYNEQFF. The CDR3 bases are TGTGCCAGCAGTTTCCGAGCGGGAGGGCCCTACAATGAGCAGTTCTTC.

The chain links TRBV10-3 to TRBJ2-3, with 8 bases lining up with TRBD2. The CDR3 sequence is 13 residues long. The V gene's germline CDR1 is ENHRY and CDR2 SYGVKD. The V segment lost 5 bases and the J segment 5 bases; nucleotides outside the gene matches: 3. DNA for the CDR3: TGTGCCATCAGTCTCGGGGGGGAAGATACGCAGTATTTT. Its translation: CAISLGGEDTQYF.

This clonotype appeared a few times. The V gene is TRBV6-6, the J gene TRBJ1-1, with D maybe TRBD1 (5 bases). This CDR3 comprises 16 residues. V lost 2 bases and J 8 bases, leaving 21 bases between the germline ends. Germline V gene sequence: CDR1 MNHNY, CDR2 SVGAGI (reference sequence). CDR3 protein: CASSYHPGSGDPEAFF. In DNA, the CDR3 is TGTGCCAGCAGTTACCACCCGGGCTCGGGGGACCCCGAAGCTTTCTTT.

The J gene is TRBJ2-7, the V gene TRBV20-1, with D unresolved. Germline CDR1 is DFQATT and CDR2 is SNEGSKA (reference sequence). Between the trimmed V and J ends, which lost 3 bases and 3 bases, there was a span of 3 bases. This CDR3 has 10 amino acids. This chain's CDR3 is CSASVYEQYF. CDR3 sequence (DNA): TGCAGTGCTAGCGTCTACGAGCAGTACTTC.

The rearrangement joins TRBV20-1 to TRBJ1-6; D unclear. This CDR3 comprises 13 residues. Trimming pared 0 bases from V and 4 bases from J, leaving 4 bases between. Germline V gene data show CDR1 as DFQATT and CDR2 as SNEGSKA (reference sequence). The DNA of the CDR3 is TGCAGTGCTAGAGAGGGGTATAATTCACCCCTCCACTTT. It translates to CSAREGYNSPLHF.

The chain carries TRBV29-1 and TRBJ2-5; no definite D call. The J call is doubtful: the DNA matches TRBJ2-7 better. There are 14 residues in the CDR3. The germline V gene encodes CDR1 SQVTM and CDR2 ANQGSEA. As DNA, the CDR3 is TGCAGCGTGAGGAGCAGTGTCGGATCCTACGAGCAGTACTTC. As protein: CSVRSSVGSYEQYF.

The CDR3 region has the DNA TGTGCCAGCAGCTCTATAGGGGACAGGGCGAGCTCTGGGGCCAACGTCCTGACTTTC. Protein: CASSSIGDRASSGANVLTF. The chain links TRBV7-9 to TRBJ2-6; 9 bases agree with TRBD1. From germline, CDR1 is SEHNR and CDR2 FQNEAQ (reference sequence). The CDR3 is made up of 19 amino acids. Unmatched junction bases numbered 10, after V lost 4 bases and J lost 0 bases. The whole variable domain, remainder taken from reference TRBV7-9 and TRBJ2-6, is DTGVSQNPRHKITKRGQNVTFRCDPISEHNRLYWYRQTLGQGPEFLTYFQNEAQLEKSRLLSDRFSAERPKGSFSTLEIQRTEQGDSAMYLCASSSIGDRASSGANVLTFGAGSRLTVL.

This clonotype was seen only once. CDR3 bases: TGCAGCGTTGGACGGGGGGGCCCCGAGCAGTACTTC. Translation: CSVGRGGPEQYF. V gene TRBV29-1 combines with J gene TRBJ2-7; 8 bases are a match to TRBD2. Germline CDR1 reads SQVTM; CDR2 reads ANQGSEA. With V trimmed by 4 bases and J by 6 bases, 5 bases remained unmatched. The CDR3 runs 12 residues.